This T cell receptor (beta chain) stems from a study of T-cell reconstitution after alpha-beta-depleted transplantation in children. This CDR3 has 15 amino acids. The V gene's germline CDR1 is SGHRS and CDR2 YFSETQ. V was clipped by 4 bases and J by 6 bases; unmatched bases: 7. TCRbeta library construction was performed incorporating unique molecular identifiers. In TCRdb, the PCR reads were re-called with MiXCR into one record per CDR3 protein. Here the sample spans about 440,000 distinct CDR3 sequences, 43% being singletons. The J gene is TRBJ1-6, the V gene TRBV5-1; TRBD1 matches at 7 bases. The starting material was PBMCs, obtained before TCRalphabeta/CD19-depleted stem cell transplant. The clonotype was recovered from a girl aged 2-10 years with aplastic anemia, due to receive a stem cell transplant. This chain's CDR3 is CASSPATGPNSPLHF. The CDR3 region has the DNA TGCGCCAGCAGCCCCGCGACAGGGCCTAATTCACCCCTCCACTTT.